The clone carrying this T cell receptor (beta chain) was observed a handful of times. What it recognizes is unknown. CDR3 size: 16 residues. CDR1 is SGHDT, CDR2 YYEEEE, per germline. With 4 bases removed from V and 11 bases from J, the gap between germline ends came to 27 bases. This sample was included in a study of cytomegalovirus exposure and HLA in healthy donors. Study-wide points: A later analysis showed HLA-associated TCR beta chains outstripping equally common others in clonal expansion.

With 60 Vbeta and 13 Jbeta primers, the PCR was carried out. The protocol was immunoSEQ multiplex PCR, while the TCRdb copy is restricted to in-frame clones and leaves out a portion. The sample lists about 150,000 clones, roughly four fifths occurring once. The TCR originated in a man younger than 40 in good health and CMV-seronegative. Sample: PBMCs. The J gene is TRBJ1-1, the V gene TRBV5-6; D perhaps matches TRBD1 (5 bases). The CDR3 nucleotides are TGTGCCAGCAGCCAGCGGGCCGACAGAAGTGAGTGGGATGCTTTCTTT. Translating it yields CASSQRADRSEWDAFF.